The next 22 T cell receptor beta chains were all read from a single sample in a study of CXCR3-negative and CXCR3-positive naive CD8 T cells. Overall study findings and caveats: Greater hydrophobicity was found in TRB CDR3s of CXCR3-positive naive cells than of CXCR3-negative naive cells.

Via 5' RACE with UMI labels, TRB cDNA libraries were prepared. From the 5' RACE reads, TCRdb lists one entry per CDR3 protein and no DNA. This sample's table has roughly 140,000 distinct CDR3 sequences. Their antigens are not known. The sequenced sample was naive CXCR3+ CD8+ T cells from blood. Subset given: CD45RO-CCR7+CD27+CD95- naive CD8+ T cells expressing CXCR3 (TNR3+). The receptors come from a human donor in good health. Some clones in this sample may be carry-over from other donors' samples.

CDR3 residues: CASTLSGRNIQYF. V gene TRBV12-3 or TRBV12-4 combines with J gene TRBJ2-4; the TCRdb D gene call, TRBD1, has no DNA to confirm it. This CDR3 spans 13 amino acids.

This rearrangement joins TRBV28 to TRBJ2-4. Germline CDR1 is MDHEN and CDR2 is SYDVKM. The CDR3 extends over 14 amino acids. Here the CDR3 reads CASSLGIAKNIQYF.

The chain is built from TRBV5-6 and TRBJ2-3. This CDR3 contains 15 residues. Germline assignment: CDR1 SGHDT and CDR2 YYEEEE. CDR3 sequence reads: CASSLFFEELDTQYF.

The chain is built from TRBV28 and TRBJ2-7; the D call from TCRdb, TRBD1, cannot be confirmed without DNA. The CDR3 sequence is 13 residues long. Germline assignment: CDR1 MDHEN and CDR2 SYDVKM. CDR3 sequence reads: CASRADRGNEQCF.

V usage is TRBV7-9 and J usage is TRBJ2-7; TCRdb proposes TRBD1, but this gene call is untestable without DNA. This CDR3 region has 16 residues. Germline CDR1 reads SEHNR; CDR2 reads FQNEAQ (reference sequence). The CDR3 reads CASSLIGGSIDYEQYF.

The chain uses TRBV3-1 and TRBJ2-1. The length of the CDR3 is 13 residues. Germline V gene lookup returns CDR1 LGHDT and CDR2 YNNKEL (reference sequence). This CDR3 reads CASSQGMNNEQFF.

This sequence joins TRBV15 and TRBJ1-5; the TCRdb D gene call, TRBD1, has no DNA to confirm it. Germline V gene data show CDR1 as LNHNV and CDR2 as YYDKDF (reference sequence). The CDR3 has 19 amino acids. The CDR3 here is CATSIGWDFGGSGNQPQHF.

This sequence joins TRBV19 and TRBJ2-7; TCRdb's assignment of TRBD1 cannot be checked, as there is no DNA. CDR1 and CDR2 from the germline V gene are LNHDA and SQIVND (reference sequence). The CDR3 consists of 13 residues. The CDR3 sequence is CASSTSPGVEQYF.

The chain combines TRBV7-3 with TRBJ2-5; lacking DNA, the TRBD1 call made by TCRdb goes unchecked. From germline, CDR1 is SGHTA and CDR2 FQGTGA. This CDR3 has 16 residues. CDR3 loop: CASSAAGTGNQETQYF.

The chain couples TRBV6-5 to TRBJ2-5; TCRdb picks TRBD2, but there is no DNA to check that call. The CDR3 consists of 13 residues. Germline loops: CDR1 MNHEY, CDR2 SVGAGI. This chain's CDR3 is CASSLFPGETQYF.

CDR3 sequence: CASSEGDMRGYTF. The chain uses TRBV9 and TRBJ1-2; TCRdb's assignment of TRBD1 cannot be checked, as there is no DNA. Per germline, CDR1 SGDLS and CDR2 YYNGEE. The CDR3 is 13 amino acids. The full variable domain, in which reference TRBV9 and TRBJ1-2 provide the parts outside the CDR3, is DSGVTQTPKHLITATGQRVTLRCSPRSGDLSVYWYQQSLDQGLQFLIQYYNGEERAKGNILERFSAQQFPDLHSELNLSSLELGDSALYFCASSEGDMRGYTFGSGTRLTVV.

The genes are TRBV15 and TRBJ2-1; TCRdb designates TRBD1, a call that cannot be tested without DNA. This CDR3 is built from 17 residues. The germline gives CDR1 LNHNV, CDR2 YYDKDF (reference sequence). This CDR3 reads CATSGLGVGDRGNEQFF. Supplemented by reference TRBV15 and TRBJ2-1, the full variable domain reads DAMVIQNPRYQVTQFGKPVTLSCSQTLNHNVMYWYQQKSSQAPKLLFHYYDKDFNNEADTPDNFQSRRPNTSFCFLDIRSPGLGDTAMYLCATSGLGVGDRGNEQFFGPGTRLTVL.

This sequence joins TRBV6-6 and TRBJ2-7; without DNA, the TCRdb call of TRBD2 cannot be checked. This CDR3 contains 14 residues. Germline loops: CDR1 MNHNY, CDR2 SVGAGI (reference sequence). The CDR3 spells CASRLGGGPDEQYF.

The CDR3 reads CASSLGGGLLNTEAFF. The rearrangement links TRBV7-2 to TRBJ1-1. Germline V gene lookup returns CDR1 SGHTA and CDR2 FQGNSA. This CDR3 spans 16 amino acids.

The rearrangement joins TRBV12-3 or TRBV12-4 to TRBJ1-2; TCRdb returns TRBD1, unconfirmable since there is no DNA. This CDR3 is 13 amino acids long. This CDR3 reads CASQLWGAVGYTF.

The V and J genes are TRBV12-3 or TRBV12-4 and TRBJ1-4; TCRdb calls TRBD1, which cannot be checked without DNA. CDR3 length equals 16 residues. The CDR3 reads CASSQAGAATNEKLFF.

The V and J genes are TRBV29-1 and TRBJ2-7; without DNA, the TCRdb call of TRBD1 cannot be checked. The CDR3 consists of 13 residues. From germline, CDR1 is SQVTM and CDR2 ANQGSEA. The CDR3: CSVDSGQGNEQYF.

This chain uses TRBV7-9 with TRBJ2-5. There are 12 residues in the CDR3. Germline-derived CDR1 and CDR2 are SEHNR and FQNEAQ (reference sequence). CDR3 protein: CASSSAVETQYF. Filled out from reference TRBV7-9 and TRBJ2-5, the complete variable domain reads DTGVSQNPRHKITKRGQNVTFRCDPISEHNRLYWYRQTLGQGPEFLTYFQNEAQLEKSRLLSDRFSAERPKGSFSTLEIQRTEQGDSAMYLCASSSAVETQYFGPGTRLLVL.

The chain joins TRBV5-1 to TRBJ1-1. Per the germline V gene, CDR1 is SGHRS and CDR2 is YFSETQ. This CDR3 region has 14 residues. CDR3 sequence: CASSKDRLNTEAFF.

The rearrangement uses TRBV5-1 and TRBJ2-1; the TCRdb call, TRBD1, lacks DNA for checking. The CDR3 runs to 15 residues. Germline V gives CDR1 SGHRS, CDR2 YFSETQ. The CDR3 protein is CASSPTPGRDNEQFF.

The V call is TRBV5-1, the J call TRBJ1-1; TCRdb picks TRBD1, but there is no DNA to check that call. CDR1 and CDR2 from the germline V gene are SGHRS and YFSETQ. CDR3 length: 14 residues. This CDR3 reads CASRRGNMNTEAFF.

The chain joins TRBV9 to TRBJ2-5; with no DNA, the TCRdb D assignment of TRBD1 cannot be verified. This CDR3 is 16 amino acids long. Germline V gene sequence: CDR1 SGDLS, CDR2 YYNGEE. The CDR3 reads CATSGKTGLFQETQYF. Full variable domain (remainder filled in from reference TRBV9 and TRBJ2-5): DSGVTQTPKHLITATGQRVTLRCSPRSGDLSVYWYQQSLDQGLQFLIQYYNGEERAKGNILERFSAQQFPDLHSELNLSSLELGDSALYFCATSGKTGLFQETQYFGPGTRLLVL.